Below are 12 T cell receptor beta chains sequenced from a single sample in a study of CD8 T cells in Susac syndrome. Reverse transcription of roughly 0.5 to 1 ug RNA was carried out with random hexamers. From the immunoSEQ multiplex PCR reads, TCRdb called clonotypes with MiXCR, one entry per CDR3 protein. The table lists about 150,000 distinct CDR3 sequences, over 95% of them singletons, with about 0.15% in the top ten. Sample: CD8+ T cells from PBMCs. Receptors originate from a human donor with multiple sclerosis.

The V gene is TRBV5-4, the J gene TRBJ2-7; 8 bases are shared with TRBD1. Germline V gene data show CDR1 as SGHNT and CDR2 as YYREEE (reference sequence). V lost 4 bases, J lost 0 bases, and 6 bases stayed unmatched. There are 15 residues in the CDR3. Here the CDR3 DNA reads TGTGCCAGCAGCCCATGGACAGGGCTCTCCTACGAGCAGTACTTC. Amino acids: CASSPWTGLSYEQYF.

V and J are TRBV4-2 and TRBJ2-1; D gene uncertain. The germline V and J ends were trimmed by 0 bases and 9 bases, with 12 bases remaining between them. This CDR3 spans 14 amino acids. The germline CDR1 and CDR2 sequences are LGHNA and YNFKEQ. DNA for the CDR3: TGTGCCAGCAGCCAAGATCTCTCGAGTGGTGAGCAGTTCTTC. This sequence encodes CASSQDLSSGEQFF.

The chain links TRBV2 to TRBJ2-1; TRBD2 might be the D (5 bases). The CDR3 length is 13 residues. Between the trimmed V and J ends, which lost 6 bases and 8 bases, there was a span of 14 bases. Per germline, CDR1 SNHLY and CDR2 FYNNEI. The CDR3 coding sequence is TGTGCCAGCAGAGGCGGGCCCGGCGATGAGCAGTTCTTC. It translates to CASRGGPGDEQFF.

The chain has TRBV28 and TRBJ2-7; 7 bases match TRBD1. The ends lost 5 bases at V and 1 base at J; junction bases unmatched: 11. Germline CDR1 and CDR2: MDHEN and SYDVKM. CDR3 size: 16 residues. CDR3 coding DNA: TGTGCCAGCAGTGCGACAACAGGGGTGGCGTCCTACGAGCAGTACTTC. It codes for CASSATTGVASYEQYF.

The rearrangement joins TRBV3-1 to TRBJ2-6, with TRBD1 as a possible D gene (6 bases). Germline V gene data show CDR1 as LGHDT and CDR2 as YNNKEL (reference sequence). CDR3 length: 17 residues. V was cut by 0 bases and J by 4 bases, with 13 bases left in between. For the CDR3, the DNA is TGTGCCAGCAGCCAAGACAGGGGAGTCTCCGGGGCCAACGTCCTGACTTTC. Translation: CASSQDRGVSGANVLTF.

The V gene is TRBV13, the J gene TRBJ1-1; D is perhaps TRBD1 (5 bases). Trimming cost V 8 bases and J 4 bases, with 17 bases left between them. The CDR3 is made up of 14 amino acids. Looked up from germline, CDR1 is PRHDT and CDR2 is FYEKMQ (reference sequence). CDR3 residues: CASFPGPSLTEAFF. The CDR3 DNA follows: TGTGCCAGCTTCCCGGGACCCAGTCTCACTGAAGCTTTCTTT.

This clonotype has just one count. The V call is TRBV3-1, the J call TRBJ2-1; TRBD1 is a possible D gene (5 bases). Germline assignment: CDR1 LGHDT and CDR2 YNNKEL (reference sequence). CDR3 size: 13 residues. Trimming left V 4 bases short and J 4 bases short, with 8 bases between. Written as DNA, the CDR3 is TGTGCCAGCAGCCTACAGGTATACAATGAGCAGTTCTTC. Translated, it gives CASSLQVYNEQFF.

V gene TRBV28 combines with J gene TRBJ2-7; perhaps TRBD2 as D (6 bases). Germline loops: CDR1 MDHEN, CDR2 SYDVKM. This CDR3 comprises 14 residues. The V gene lost 3 bases and the J gene lost 0 bases, with 9 bases spanning the gap. For the CDR3, the DNA is TGTGCCAGCAGTTTCGGCGGGGACTCCTACGAGCAGTACTTC. Its protein is CASSFGGDSYEQYF. Based on the CDR3 plus reference TRBV28 and TRBJ2-7, the full variable domain is DVKVTQSSRYLVKRTGEKVFLECVQDMDHENMFWYRQDPGLGLRLIYFSYDVKMKEKGDIPEGYSVSREKKERFSLILESASTNQTSMYLCASSFGGDSYEQYFGPGTRLTVT.

The chain carries TRBV3-1 and TRBJ2-1; TRBD1 aligns across 9 bases. The CDR3 totals 16 residues. V lost 0 bases and J lost 6; bases outside the gene matches: 6. CDR1 is LGHDT and CDR2 is YNNKEL in the germline V gene (reference sequence). CDR3 sequence: CASSQEVGTGLNEQFF. CDR3 nucleotide sequence: TGTGCCAGCAGCCAAGAGGTAGGGACAGGGCTCAATGAGCAGTTCTTC.

The V gene is TRBV7-9, the J gene TRBJ1-1, with D uncertain. Looked up from germline, CDR1 is SEHNR and CDR2 is FQNEAQ (reference sequence). The V end was cut by 3 bases, the J end by 6 bases, with 8 bases between. This CDR3 spans 12 amino acids. The CDR3 sequence is CASSFSDAEAFF. CDR3 nucleotides: TGTGCCAGCAGCTTCTCCGACGCTGAAGCTTTCTTT. Complete variable domain (other parts from reference TRBV7-9 and TRBJ1-1): DTGVSQNPRHKITKRGQNVTFRCDPISEHNRLYWYRQTLGQGPEFLTYFQNEAQLEKSRLLSDRFSAERPKGSFSTLEIQRTEQGDSAMYLCASSFSDAEAFFGQGTRLTVV.

The V call is TRBV6-2 or TRBV6-3, the J call TRBJ2-4; D is possibly TRBD1 (5 bases). Germline CDR1 and CDR2: MNHEY and SVGEGT. This CDR3 comprises 14 residues. V was clipped by 6 bases and J by 8 bases, with 17 bases between them. The CDR3 DNA reads TGTGCCAGCAGCCCCCGCAGGGATGAAGACATTCAGTACTTC. Its protein is CASSPRRDEDIQYF.

This chain uses TRBV6-5 with TRBJ2-7, with D possibly TRBD1 on 5 matching bases. Trimming took 5 bases from V and 4 from J, leaving 18 bases between them. Germline CDR1 is MNHEY and CDR2 is SVGAGI. The CDR3 loop spans 15 amino acids. The CDR3 spells CASSASGSGYYEQYV. DNA of the CDR3: TGTGCCAGCAGTGCCTCAGGGTCTGGTTATTACGAGCAGTACGTC.